A selection of T cell receptor beta chains follows, all from one sample in a study of blood T cell repertoires in COVID-19. The table came from immunoSEQ multiplex PCR; TCRdb's copy has only in-frame clones and leaves some out. The profile shows under 200,000 clones, around four fifths of them singletons. The sample taken for sequencing was peripheral blood. All receptors come from a man between 60 and 70 years old with COVID-19, enrolled during active disease. CDR3s include the opening cysteine and the closing phenylalanine or tryptophan. Each record gives: clone size, V gene, J gene, D gene, CDR3 DNA, CDR3 protein. The D gene is left open where the match is weak. The size entry is marked missing in some rows and otherwise reads once, few, many or a size class.

clone_size: few
v_call: TRBV21-1
j_call: TRBJ2-3
d_call: .
cdr3_nt: TGTGCCAGCAGCTTTGGTACCCTAGCGAATACGCAGTATTTT
cdr3_aa: CASSFGTLANTQYF

clone_size: .
v_call: TRBV14
j_call: TRBJ1-1
d_call: TRBD1
cdr3_nt: TGTGCCAGCAGCCAAGTTTCGAGCCAGGGGGGCACTGAAGCTTTCTTT
cdr3_aa: CASSQVSSQGGTEAFF

clone_size: .
v_call: TRBV28
j_call: TRBJ1-6
d_call: TRBD1
cdr3_nt: TGTGCCAGCAGGAAGTCAGGGGACAGCTCCTATAATTCACCCCTCCACTTT
cdr3_aa: CASRKSGDSSYNSPLHF

clone_size: .
v_call: TRBV27
j_call: TRBJ2-5
d_call: TRBD1
cdr3_nt: TGTGCCAGCAGCCGGATTTCAGGGGGTGGAGAGACCCAGTACTTC
cdr3_aa: CASSRISGGGETQYF

clone_size: few
v_call: TRBV12-3/TRBV12-4
j_call: TRBJ1-1
d_call: .
cdr3_nt: TGTGCCAGCAGGAAGGGAGGCACTGAAGCTTTCTTT
cdr3_aa: CASRKGGTEAFF

clone_size: few
v_call: TRBV2
j_call: TRBJ1-2
d_call: .
cdr3_nt: TGTGCCAGCAGTAGGACAGTCTTGGGAAGCTATGGCTACACCTTC
cdr3_aa: CASSRTVLGSYGYTF

clone_size: .
v_call: TRBV5-4
j_call: TRBJ2-5
d_call: TRBD1
cdr3_nt: TGTGCCAGCAGCTTGGAGGGACAGGGGGAAGAGACCCAGTACTTC
cdr3_aa: CASSLEGQGEETQYF

clone_size: once
v_call: TRBV20-1
j_call: TRBJ1-1
d_call: .
cdr3_nt: TGCAGTGCTAGTCCTTCGGGAGGGAGTATGAACACTGAAGCTTTCTTT
cdr3_aa: CSASPSGGSMNTEAFF

clone_size: .
v_call: TRBV11-2
j_call: TRBJ1-2
d_call: .
cdr3_nt: TGTGCCAGCAGCTCCACAGGTACTTATGGCTACACCTTC
cdr3_aa: CASSSTGTYGYTF

clone_size: .
v_call: TRBV7-9
j_call: TRBJ1-5
d_call: TRBD1
cdr3_nt: TGTGCCAGCAGCGTAGGGACAGGGGTCGGTCAGCCCCAGCATTTT
cdr3_aa: CASSVGTGVGQPQHF

clone_size: few
v_call: TRBV11-2
j_call: TRBJ1-4
d_call: .
cdr3_nt: TGTGCCAGCAGCCGCACCGGGACACCCGAGGAAAAACTGTTTTTT
cdr3_aa: CASSRTGTPEEKLFF

clone_size: .
v_call: TRBV30
j_call: TRBJ2-7
d_call: TRBD1
cdr3_nt: TGTGCCTGGAGTAGGTCCGGGACAGGGAGATACGAGCAGTACTTC
cdr3_aa: CAWSRSGTGRYEQYF

clone_size: .
v_call: TRBV10-1
j_call: TRBJ2-5
d_call: .
cdr3_nt: TGCGCCAGCAGTGAGTCTGTGGGGGCTCAAGAGACCCAGTACTTC
cdr3_aa: CASSESVGAQETQYF

clone_size: .
v_call: TRBV30
j_call: TRBJ1-1
d_call: .
cdr3_nt: TGTGCCTGGTTCCGTGTGCGGGAAGGGGACACTGAAGCTTTCTTT
cdr3_aa: CAWFRVREGDTEAFF

clone_size: .
v_call: TRBV19
j_call: TRBJ2-1
d_call: TRBD2
cdr3_nt: TGTGCCAGTAGTAAGCCACTAGCGGGAGAGAACTATGAGCAGTTCTTC
cdr3_aa: CASSKPLAGENYEQFF

clone_size: .
v_call: TRBV6-5
j_call: TRBJ2-7
d_call: TRBD1
cdr3_nt: TGTGCCAGCAGTTACTCGAAAGGACAGGTTGCGTACGAGCAGTACTTC
cdr3_aa: CASSYSKGQVAYEQYF

clone_size: .
v_call: TRBV7-3
j_call: TRBJ2-3
d_call: TRBD1
cdr3_nt: TGTGCCAGCAGCTTGACAGGGGGTGGCACAGATACGCAGTATTTT
cdr3_aa: CASSLTGGGTDTQYF

clone_size: .
v_call: TRBV4-1
j_call: TRBJ2-7
d_call: .
cdr3_nt: TGCGCCAGCAGCCAAGATGGGCCCTACGAGCAGTACTTC
cdr3_aa: CASSQDGPYEQYF

clone_size: .
v_call: TRBV3-1/TRBV3-2
j_call: TRBJ2-2
d_call: TRBD1
cdr3_nt: TGTGCCAGCAGCCCCCAGGGGGTGGGGGAGCTGTTTTTT
cdr3_aa: CASSPQGVGELFF

clone_size: .
v_call: TRBV19
j_call: TRBJ1-2
d_call: .
cdr3_nt: TGTGCCAGTAGTATGCGACAGAAAAACTATGGCTACACCTTC
cdr3_aa: CASSMRQKNYGYTF

clone_size: .
v_call: TRBV5-1
j_call: TRBJ1-4
d_call: TRBD1
cdr3_nt: TGCGCCAGCAGCTTGGGACAGGGGTTAAATGAAAAACTGTTTTTT
cdr3_aa: CASSLGQGLNEKLFF

clone_size: .
v_call: TRBV19
j_call: TRBJ1-6
d_call: .
cdr3_nt: TGTGCCAGTACCCCAACAGCAAACTATAATTCACCCCTCCACTTT
cdr3_aa: CASTPTANYNSPLHF

clone_size: .
v_call: TRBV5-6
j_call: TRBJ2-5
d_call: TRBD2
cdr3_nt: TGTGCCAGCAGCTTGACTAGCGGGAGCTTAATACAAGAGACCCAGTACTTC
cdr3_aa: CASSLTSGSLIQETQYF

clone_size: .
v_call: TRBV4-1
j_call: TRBJ2-7
d_call: .
cdr3_nt: TGCGCCAGCAGCCAAGGTCAGGGAATCTTGGCGCAGTACTTC
cdr3_aa: CASSQGQGILAQYF

clone_size: .
v_call: TRBV6-1
j_call: TRBJ1-3
d_call: TRBD1
cdr3_nt: TGTGCCAGCAGTGAATTGGGGACAGCTGGAAACACCATATATTTT
cdr3_aa: CASSELGTAGNTIYF

clone_size: .
v_call: TRBV5-3
j_call: TRBJ1-1
d_call: .
cdr3_nt: TGTGCCAGAAGCTTGGGCAGACATACAAACACTGAAGCTTTCTTT
cdr3_aa: CARSLGRHTNTEAFF

clone_size: .
v_call: TRBV28
j_call: TRBJ2-1
d_call: .
cdr3_nt: TGTGCCAGCAGCCTAAACTACAATGAGCAGTTCTTC
cdr3_aa: CASSLNYNEQFF

clone_size: once
v_call: TRBV2
j_call: TRBJ2-7
d_call: .
cdr3_nt: TGTGCCAGCAGCCCAGTGCGGGACCCGCTTAATTTGGAGTACTTC
cdr3_aa: CASSPVRDPLNLEYF

clone_size: .
v_call: TRBV28
j_call: TRBJ1-4
d_call: .
cdr3_nt: TGTGCCAGCCTCAGGGCAACTAATGAAAAACTGTTTTTT
cdr3_aa: CASLRATNEKLFF

clone_size: .
v_call: TRBV18
j_call: TRBJ1-4
d_call: .
cdr3_nt: TGTGCCAGCTCCTATTCAGGCCAGGGCCGCGAAAAACTGTTTTTT
cdr3_aa: CASSYSGQGREKLFF

clone_size: .
v_call: TRBV5-1
j_call: TRBJ1-1
d_call: .
cdr3_nt: TGCGCCAGCACGGACAGTATGAACACTGAAGCTTTCTTT
cdr3_aa: CASTDSMNTEAFF

clone_size: .
v_call: TRBV5-1
j_call: TRBJ2-2
d_call: TRBD1
cdr3_nt: TGCGCCAGCAGAGGGGGCTGGGACACCGGGGAGCTGTTTTTT
cdr3_aa: CASRGGWDTGELFF

clone_size: .
v_call: TRBV10-1
j_call: TRBJ2-7
d_call: .
cdr3_nt: TGCGCCAGCAGTGACGGGGGGCAAATCTGGGACGAGCAGTACTTC
cdr3_aa: CASSDGGQIWDEQYF

clone_size: many
v_call: TRBV6-2/TRBV6-3
j_call: TRBJ1-1
d_call: .
cdr3_nt: TGTGCCAGCAGCCTCCTTTCCGCCTCGACTGGGACTGAAGCTTTCTTT
cdr3_aa: CASSLLSASTGTEAFF